Shown below are 27 T cell receptor beta chains from a single sample sequenced in a study of CD8 T cells in Susac syndrome. Reverse transcription of about 0.5 to 1 ug RNA used random hexamers. TCRdb processed the immunoSEQ multiplex PCR reads anew with MiXCR; each CDR3 protein has one entry. The repertoire holds 250,000 or so distinct CDR3 sequences, with around 93% as singletons. The specimen sequenced was CD4+ T cells from PBMCs. These receptors were collected from a human donor with multiple sclerosis.

The chain uses TRBV5-1 and TRBJ2-5; TRBD1 matches at 7 bases. CDR3 length: 16 residues. V lost 0 bases to trimming and J lost 9 bases; unmatched junction nucleotides: 14. Per germline, CDR1 SGHRS and CDR2 YFSETQ. The chain's CDR3 is CASSLEKGAVGSAQYF. In DNA form, the CDR3 reads TGCGCCAGCAGCTTGGAGAAGGGGGCCGTCGGGTCGGCCCAGTACTTC. Together with reference TRBV5-1 and TRBJ2-5, the CDR3 gives the full variable domain: KAGVTQTPRYLIKTRGQQVTLSCSPISGHRSVSWYQQTPGQGLQFLFEYFSETQRNKGNFPGRFSGRQFSNSRSEMNVSTLELGDSALYLCASSLEKGAVGSAQYFGPGTRLLVL.

V gene TRBV5-4 combines with J gene TRBJ2-1; 8 bases line up with TRBD2. The CDR3 runs 16 residues. Germline values: CDR1 SGHNT, CDR2 YYREEE (reference sequence). V lost 3 bases and J lost 9; bases outside the gene matches: 14. CDR3 nucleotide sequence: TGTGCCAGCAGCTCTGCAGTGGTAGCGGGAAAAGGTGAGCAGTTCTTC. This encodes CASSSAVVAGKGEQFF.

Of note for this clonotype: The junction departs from the called germline gene at one end, perhaps through a read error. The chain combines TRBV4-1 with TRBJ2-3, with 9 bases that match TRBD2. The CDR3 consists of 16 residues. Germline values: CDR1 MGHRA, CDR2 YSYEKL. CDR3 bases: TGCGCCAGCAGGCAAGCGGGAGGTATCCTCACAGATACGCAGTATTTT. Translated, it gives CASRQAGGILTDTQYF.

The rearrangement uses TRBV7-8 and TRBJ1-5; the D gene is possibly TRBD1 (6 bases). The CDR3 has 17 amino acids. V was cut by 5 bases and J by 5 bases, with 22 bases left in between. Germline CDR1 is SGHVS and CDR2 is FQNEAQ. The chain's CDR3 is CASSRLILRGGDQPQHF. The DNA for the CDR3 is TGTGCCAGCAGCCGTCTTATTTTGAGGGGGGGCGATCAGCCCCAGCATTTT. The entire variable domain, with the rest obtained from reference TRBV7-8 and TRBJ1-5, is as follows: GAGVSQSPRYKVAKRGQDVALRCDPISGHVSLFWYQQALGQGPEFLTYFQNEAQLDKSGLPSDRFFAERPEGSVSTLKIQRTQQEDSAVYLCASSRLILRGGDQPQHFGDGTRLSIL.

The gene calls are TRBV7-8 and TRBJ2-2, with a weak D call TRBD2 (5 bases). The germline CDR1 and CDR2 sequences are SGHVS and FQNEAQ. The CDR3 has 15 residues. Trimming removed 1 base at V and 6 bases at J, with 12 bases between. The CDR3 DNA sequence: TGTGCCAGCAGCTTAGGGAGGAGATTCCCCGGGGAGCTGTTTTTT. The encoded protein is CASSLGRRFPGELFF.

This clonotype was detected once. This rearrangement joins TRBV15 to TRBJ2-1; possible D gene TRBD1, 6 bases. In germline, CDR1 is LNHNV, CDR2 YYDKDF (reference sequence). There are 14 residues in the CDR3. Between the trimmed V and J ends, which lost 3 bases and 9 bases, there was a span of 15 bases. The CDR3 coding sequence is TGTGCCACCAGCAGCGGGACACCGTTTGGTGAGCAGTTCTTC. This translates into CATSSGTPFGEQFF.

The chain joins TRBV3-1 to TRBJ1-2; no definite D call. V was clipped by 2 bases and J by 3 bases, with 1 base between them. Per the germline V gene, CDR1 is LGHDT and CDR2 is YNNKEL (reference sequence). The CDR3 totals 11 residues. The CDR3 here is CASSQYYGYTF. The CDR3 DNA reads as TGTGCCAGCAGCCAATACTATGGCTACACCTTC.

This chain links TRBV19 with TRBJ2-1; D ambiguous. The germline gives CDR1 LNHDA, CDR2 SQIVND (reference sequence). This CDR3 has 16 amino acids. Trimming removed 7 bases at V and 2 bases at J, with 18 bases between. CDR3 sequence reads: CASTQAAETTYNEQFF. The CDR3 coding sequence is TGTGCCAGTACCCAGGCGGCGGAGACAACCTACAATGAGCAGTTCTTC.

The V gene is TRBV7-3, the J gene TRBJ2-7, with D possibly matching TRBD1 (5 bases). The CDR3 contains 13 residues. Trimming took 1 base from V and 6 from J, leaving 10 bases between them. The germline V gene has CDR1 SGHTA and CDR2 FQGTGA. Here the CDR3 DNA reads TGTGCCAGCAGCTTAAGTCAGGGTGGCGAGCAGTACTTC. Its translation is CASSLSQGGEQYF.

This chain joins TRBV27 and TRBJ2-7; weak D call: TRBD2 (5 bases). The germline gives CDR1 MNHEY, CDR2 SMNVEV (reference sequence). The V end was cut by 4 bases, the J end by 5 bases, with 12 bases between. There are 13 residues in the CDR3. The CDR3 loop reads CASSSQGLHEQYF. The CDR3 DNA reads as TGTGCCAGCAGTTCCCAAGGACTGCACGAGCAGTACTTC.

V and J are TRBV3-1 and TRBJ1-2; D remains unclear. This CDR3 spans 14 amino acids. V lost 3 bases to trimming and J lost 6 bases, with 14 bases between them. Germline loops: CDR1 LGHDT, CDR2 YNNKEL (reference sequence). The CDR3 region has the DNA TGTGCCAGCAGCCACCCCGGAGTTGAGGATGGCTACACCTTC. It is translated as CASSHPGVEDGYTF.

This rearrangement joins TRBV24-1 to TRBJ2-1, with TRBD1 as a possible D gene (6 bases). In germline, CDR1 is KGHDR, CDR2 SFDVKD. The V end lost 2 bases, the J end lost 3 bases, and 10 bases lay between the germline ends. The CDR3 runs 15 residues. CDR3 nucleotide sequence: TGTGCCACCAGTGATTCCCTGGACAGCTACAATGAGCAGTTCTTC. Translated, it gives CATSDSLDSYNEQFF.

The J gene is TRBJ1-3, the V gene TRBV12-3 or TRBV12-4; no clear D gene. The V gene lost 4 bases and the J gene lost 4 bases, with 8 bases spanning the gap. CDR3 length: 13 residues. The CDR3 protein is CASSSSQGNTIYF. Here the CDR3 DNA reads TGTGCCAGCAGTTCGAGCCAGGGAAACACCATATATTTT.

The CDR3 nucleotides are TGTGCCAGTAGTTTCACGATGAACACTGAAGCTTTCTTT. It encodes CASSFTMNTEAFF. This chain joins TRBV19 and TRBJ1-1; D remains unclear. Germline V gene sequence: CDR1 LNHDA, CDR2 SQIVND (reference sequence). The V and J ends lost 5 bases and 0 bases respectively, with 7 bases between them. The CDR3 is 13 residues long.

This chain connects TRBV12-3 or TRBV12-4 to TRBJ1-6; 9 positions agree with TRBD1. The CDR3 has 15 residues. The J segment lost 6 bases and the V segment lost 5 bases, leaving 5 bases of the junction unmatched. CDR3 bases: TGTGCCAGCAGTGCCACAGGGGGCACTAATTCACCCCTCCACTTT. It is translated as CASSATGGTNSPLHF.

This sequence joins TRBV7-7 and TRBJ2-3; 8 nucleotides match TRBD2. The CDR3 spans 15 residues. V shed 5 bases, J shed 2 bases, and the junction held 6 bases outside the gene matches. Germline lookup yields CDR1 SSHAT and CDR2 FNYEAQ (reference sequence). In DNA form, the CDR3 reads TGTGCCAGCAGCCCGAATAGCGGGGTCACAGATACGCAGTATTTT. Translated: CASSPNSGVTDTQYF. The whole variable domain, filled in from reference TRBV7-7 and TRBJ2-3, reads GAGVSQSPRYKVTKRGQDVTLRCDPISSHATLYWYQQALGQGPEFLTYFNYEAQPDKSGLPSDRFSAERPEGSISTLTIQRTEQRDSAMYRCASSPNSGVTDTQYFGPGTRLTVL.

The V and J genes are TRBV10-3 and TRBJ2-3, with a weak D call TRBD1 (5 bases). Germline loops: CDR1 ENHRY, CDR2 SYGVKD. The CDR3 totals 15 residues. Deletions cut 7 bases from V and 2 bases from J, with 16 bases between. CDR3: CAITQDTLVTDTQYF. The DNA of the CDR3 is TGTGCCATCACCCAGGACACCCTTGTCACAGATACGCAGTATTTT.

This chain uses TRBV27 with TRBJ2-7, with D possibly matching TRBD2 (5 bases). Trimming stripped 8 bases from V and 4 bases from J, with 24 bases between. The CDR3 loop spans 16 amino acids. Germline V gives CDR1 MNHEY, CDR2 SMNVEV (reference sequence). DNA of the CDR3: TGTGCCAGCGCCTTTAATGGAGGTCCGGGTGGATACGAGCAGTACTTC. This gives the protein CASAFNGGPGGYEQYF.

Notes on this clonotype: The junction and the germline gene differ at one end; a read error may be behind it. This chain connects TRBV23-1 to TRBJ2-5, with TRBD1 matching 8 bases. TRBV23-1 counts as an open reading frame of uncertain function. This CDR3 has 17 amino acids. The CDR3: CASSQNRDRSDQETQYF. The CDR3 nucleotides read TGCGCCAGCAGTCAAAACCGGGACAGGTCGGACCAGGAGACCCAGTACTTC.

The rearrangement uses TRBV5-1 and TRBJ2-7; D gene unclear. CDR1 and CDR2 (germline): SGHRS, YFSETQ. V was shortened by 0 bases and J by 3 bases, with 10 bases between the two germline ends. This CDR3 has 14 amino acids. In nucleotides, the CDR3 is TGCGCCAGCAGCTTGGAAGGCAGCTACTACGAGCAGTACTTC. Amino acid sequence: CASSLEGSYYEQYF.

The chain joins TRBV2 to TRBJ1-6; no reliable D call. Looked up from germline, CDR1 is SNHLY and CDR2 is FYNNEI. The CDR3 totals 14 residues. Trimming took 4 bases from V and 14 from J, leaving 18 bases between them. For the CDR3, the DNA is TGTGCCAGCAGTGTTACGTTCCTCGAGAGGTCCCTCCACTTT. This gives the protein CASSVTFLERSLHF.

CDR3 bases: TGTGCCAGCAGCGTAGCTAGCGGGAGTCGCAATGAGCAGTTCTTC. It encodes CASSVASGSRNEQFF. The rearrangement joins TRBV12-3 or TRBV12-4 to TRBJ2-1; 10 bases agree with TRBD2. V shed 6 bases and J 6 bases; nucleotides not matched to a gene: 8. The CDR3 has 15 amino acids.

The V gene is TRBV24-1, the J gene TRBJ2-1; perhaps TRBD1 as D (7 bases). Germline lookup yields CDR1 KGHDR and CDR2 SFDVKD. This CDR3 has 11 amino acids. V shed 9 bases and J shed 12 bases, with 14 bases lying between them. The CDR3 is CATGRGTAQFF. CDR3 bases: TGTGCCACCGGTCGGGGGACAGCGCAGTTCTTC.

This clonotype was observed a few times. The chain uses TRBV11-2 and TRBJ2-7; D unclear. The germline CDR1 and CDR2 sequences are SGHAT and FQNNGV. Trimming took off 2 bases at V and 3 bases at J, with 11 bases between the two ends. CDR3 length: 14 residues. CDR3 in amino acids: CASSLTDGHYEQYV. The CDR3 nucleotides are TGTGCCAGCAGCTTAACCGACGGGCACTACGAGCAGTACGTC.

V is TRBV29-1 and J is TRBJ1-1, with a weak D call TRBD1 (5 bases). Germline CDR1 reads SQVTM; CDR2 reads ANQGSEA. The CDR3 is made up of 15 amino acids. V dropped 6 bases and J dropped 1 base, with 18 bases sitting between them. The CDR3 DNA sequence: TGCAGCGTAGGCCGACCGGGACCCACGAACACTGAAGCTTTCTTT. Protein product: CSVGRPGPTNTEAFF.

The gene calls are TRBV7-6 and TRBJ2-1, with 7 bases that match TRBD1. The CDR3 covers 15 residues. J gave up 7 bases and V 6 bases, and 12 bases lay outside the gene matches. Germline V gene sequence: CDR1 SGHVS, CDR2 FNYEAQ. CDR3 coding DNA: TGTGCCAGCAGTCCGATACAGGGGTCGGTAAATGAGCAGTTCTTC. This encodes CASSPIQGSVNEQFF. Complete variable domain (other parts from reference TRBV7-6 and TRBJ2-1): GAGVSQSPRYKVTKRGQDVALRCDPISGHVSLYWYRQALGQGPEFLTYFNYEAQQDKSGLPNDRFSAERPEGSISTLTIQRTEQRDSAMYRCASSPIQGSVNEQFFGPGTRLTVL.

In nucleotides, the CDR3 is TGTGCCAGCAGCGGACTAGCGGCCTACTCCTACGAGCAGTACTTC. Protein product: CASSGLAAYSYEQYF. The chain is built from TRBV3-1 and TRBJ2-7; 10 bases agree with TRBD2. Germline V lookup: CDR1 LGHDT, CDR2 YNNKEL (reference sequence). CDR3 size: 15 residues. V lost 5 bases, J lost 0 bases, and 4 bases stayed unmatched.